Presented here are 7 T cell receptor beta chains from one specimen sequenced in a study of T cell responses to AZD1222 COVID-19 vaccine. Libraries were prepared by immunoSEQ multiplex PCR; TCRdb keeps only in-frame clonotypes and omits some of them. This sample has about 44,000 clones, with about 78% found just once. The sequencing used peripheral blood, collected on day 0 of AZD1222 vaccination. The receptors stem from an adult in good health.

The chain is built from TRBV3-1 (or the pseudogene TRBV3-2) and TRBJ1-2, with TRBD1 as a possible D gene (6 bases). With 6 bases removed from V and 6 bases from J, the gap between germline ends came to 14 bases. Germline V gene data show CDR1 as LGHDT and CDR2 as YNNKEL (reference sequence). CDR3 length: 13 residues. CDR3 coding DNA: TGTGCCAGCAGTCCCCGACAGGTTAATGGCTACACCTTC. Encoded protein: CASSPRQVNGYTF.

As DNA, the CDR3 is TGTGCCAGCAGCCAGACAGGGGGTCCGATTGGAAACACCATATATTTT. Amino acids: CASSQTGGPIGNTIYF. The chain combines TRBV3-1 (or the pseudogene TRBV3-2) with TRBJ1-3, with 9 bases matching TRBD1. V gave up 3 bases and J gave up 3 bases; unmatched junction bases: 6. Germline CDR1 reads LGHDT; CDR2 reads YNNKEL (reference sequence). This CDR3 region has 16 residues.

This chain connects TRBV28 to TRBJ1-4, with TRBD1 matching over 7 bases. With 6 bases clipped from V and 5 bases from J, the junction kept 6 bases outside the gene matches. This CDR3 region has 14 residues. CDR1 and CDR2 (germline): MDHEN, SYDVKM. Here the CDR3 DNA reads TGTGCCAGCAGCTCCGGGACAGAGAATGAAAAACTGTTTTTT. Its protein is CASSSGTENEKLFF.

This clone was found once. The rearrangement joins TRBV4-3 to TRBJ2-7; D is ambiguous. The CDR3 loop spans 15 amino acids. CDR1 is LGHNA, CDR2 YSLEER, per germline. The V gene lost 0 bases and the J gene lost 5 bases, with 14 bases spanning the gap. CDR3 protein: CASSQEGRARDEQYF. The CDR3 DNA reads TGCGCCAGCAGCCAAGAGGGAAGGGCTCGCGACGAGCAGTACTTC.

In its sample, this clone was seen a few times. The chain links TRBV28 to TRBJ1-2, with D perhaps TRBD1 (6 bases). This CDR3 comprises 16 residues. Germline CDR1 is MDHEN and CDR2 is SYDVKM. Trimming shortened V by 8 bases and J by 2 bases, and 21 bases separated the two germline ends. CDR3 protein: CASSDGNRALNYGYTF. CDR3 nucleotide sequence: TGTGCCAGCTCGGACGGGAACAGGGCACTCAACTATGGCTACACCTTC.

The sample holds one count of this clone. The chain links TRBV4-2 to TRBJ1-2; the match to TRBD1 covers 9 bases. CDR1 and CDR2 (germline): LGHNA, YNFKEQ. J gave up 4 bases and V 0 bases, and 9 bases lay outside the gene matches. The CDR3 sequence is 17 residues long. CDR3 region: CASSQELPGQGGYGYTF. CDR3 sequence (DNA): TGTGCCAGCAGCCAAGAACTCCCGGGACAGGGAGGCTATGGCTACACCTTC.

The chain carries TRBV7-2 and TRBJ1-2; 12 bases fit TRBD1. Germline CDR1 SGHTA, CDR2 FQGNSA. This CDR3 has 16 residues. With V trimmed by 1 base and J by 6 bases, 6 bases remained unmatched. Here the CDR3 DNA reads TGTGCCAGCAGCTTAGTGGTGGGACAGGGGGCGGATGGCTACACCTTC. Its protein product is CASSLVVGQGADGYTF.